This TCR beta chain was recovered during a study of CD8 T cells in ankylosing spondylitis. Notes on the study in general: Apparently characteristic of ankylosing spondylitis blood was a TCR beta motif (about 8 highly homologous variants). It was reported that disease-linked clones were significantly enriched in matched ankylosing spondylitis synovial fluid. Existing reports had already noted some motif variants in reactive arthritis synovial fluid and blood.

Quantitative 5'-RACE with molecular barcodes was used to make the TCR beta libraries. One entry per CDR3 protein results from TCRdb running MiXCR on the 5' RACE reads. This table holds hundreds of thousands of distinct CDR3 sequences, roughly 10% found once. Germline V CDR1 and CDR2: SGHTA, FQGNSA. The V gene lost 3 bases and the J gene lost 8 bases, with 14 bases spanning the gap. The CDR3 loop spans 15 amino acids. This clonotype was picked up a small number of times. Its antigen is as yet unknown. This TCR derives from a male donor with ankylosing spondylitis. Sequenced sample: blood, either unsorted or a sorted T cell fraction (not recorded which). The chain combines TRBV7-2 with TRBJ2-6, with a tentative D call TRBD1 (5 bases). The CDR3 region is CASSFRVVVTNVLTF. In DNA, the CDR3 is TGTGCCAGCAGCTTCAGGGTGGTGGTGACCAACGTCCTGACTTTC.